This paragraph covers one T cell receptor beta chain sequence. Its target is not known. Study-wide results and limits: Tumor memory CD4+ T cell TCR gene usage clustered with blood and lymph node memory CD4+ cells and lymph node naive CD4+ cells. Whole repertoires were not studied in the larger cohort, only one V-J beta rearrangement.

Constant-region reverse primers amplified full-length variable regions, followed by semi-nested Nested Universal Primer A PCR. TCRdb recomputed calls from the 5' RACE reads with MiXCR, one row per CDR3 protein. Here the sample spans approximately 9,000 distinct CDR3 sequences, 30% to 40% being singletons. Cells sorted as Tregs were CD4+, CD25+ and CD127-/low. V lost 3 bases, J lost 7 bases, and 2 bases stayed unmatched. CDR1 and CDR2 (germline): MGHDK, SYGVNS. The CDR3 is 15 amino acids. This clonotype originated in a female donor with breast cancer. The V and J genes are TRBV25-1 and TRBJ2-1, with TRBD2 identical over 14 bases. Sequences were obtained from Tregs sorted from blood. Here the CDR3 DNA reads TGTGCCAGCAGTGATGGACTAGCGGGGGGAAATGAGCAGTTCTTC. Protein sequence: CASSDGLAGGNEQFF.